The source of this TCR beta chain is a study of cytomegalovirus exposure and HLA in healthy donors. This CDR3 is 13 amino acids long. V was cut by 4 bases and J by 3 bases, with 9 bases left in between. Germline V lookup: CDR1 GTSNPN, CDR2 SVGIG (reference sequence). In the PCR, 60 Vbeta and 13 Jbeta primers were used. The method was immunoSEQ multiplex PCR; TCRdb's version includes in-frame clones alone and lacks a portion of them. The sample yields about 130,000 clones, 65% to 75% seen once. The chain couples TRBV30 to TRBJ2-2; weak D call: TRBD1 (5 bases). This sequence originates from a man aged 35 to 55 in good health and CMV-seropositive. Sequencing input: PBMCs. The chain's CDR3 is CAWIPQDTGELFF. The CDR3 nucleotides read TGTGCCTGGATACCACAGGACACCGGGGAGCTGTTTTTT. The full variable domain, its missing parts supplied by reference TRBV30 and TRBJ2-2, is SQTIHQWPATLVQPVGSPLSLECTVEGTSNPNLYWYRQAAGRGLQLLFYSVGIGQISSEVPQNLSASRPQDRQFILSSKKLLLSDSGFYLCAWIPQDTGELFFGEGSRLTVL.